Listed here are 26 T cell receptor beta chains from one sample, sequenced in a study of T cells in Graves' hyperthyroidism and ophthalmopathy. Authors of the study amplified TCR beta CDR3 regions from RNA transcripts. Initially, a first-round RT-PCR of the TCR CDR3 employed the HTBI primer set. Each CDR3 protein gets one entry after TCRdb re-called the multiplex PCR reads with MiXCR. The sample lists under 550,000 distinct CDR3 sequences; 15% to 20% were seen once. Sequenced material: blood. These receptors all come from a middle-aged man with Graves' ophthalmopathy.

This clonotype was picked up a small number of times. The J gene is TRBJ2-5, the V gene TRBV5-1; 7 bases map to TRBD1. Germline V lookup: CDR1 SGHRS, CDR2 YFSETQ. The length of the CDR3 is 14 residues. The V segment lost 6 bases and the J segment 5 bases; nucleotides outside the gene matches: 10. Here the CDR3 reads CASTHTGVGETQYF. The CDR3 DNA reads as TGCGCCAGCACCCATACAGGGGTCGGGGAGACCCAGTACTTC.

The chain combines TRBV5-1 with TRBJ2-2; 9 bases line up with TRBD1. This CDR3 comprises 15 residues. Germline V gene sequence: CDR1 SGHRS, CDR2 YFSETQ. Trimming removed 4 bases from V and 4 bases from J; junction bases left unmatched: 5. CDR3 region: CASSMRTGATGELFF. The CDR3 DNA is TGCGCCAGCAGCATGAGGACAGGGGCCACCGGGGAGCTGTTTTTT.

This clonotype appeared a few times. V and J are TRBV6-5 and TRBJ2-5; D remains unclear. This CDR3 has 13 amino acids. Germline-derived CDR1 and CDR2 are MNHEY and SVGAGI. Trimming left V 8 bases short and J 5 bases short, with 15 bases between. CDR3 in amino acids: CASALKGPETQYF. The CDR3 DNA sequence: TGTGCCAGCGCACTCAAGGGTCCGGAGACCCAGTACTTC.

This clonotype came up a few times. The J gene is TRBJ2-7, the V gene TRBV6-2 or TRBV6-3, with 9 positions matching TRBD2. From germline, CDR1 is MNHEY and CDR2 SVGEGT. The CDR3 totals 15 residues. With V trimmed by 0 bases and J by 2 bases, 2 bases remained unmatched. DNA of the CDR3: TGTGCCAGCAGTTACTCTCTAGCGGGAACCTACGAGCAGTACTTC. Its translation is CASSYSLAGTYEQYF.

For the CDR3, the DNA is TGTGCCAGCAGTTATGGGACAGGGGCTTATCAGGAGCAGTACTTC. It encodes CASSYGTGAYQEQYF. This rearrangement joins TRBV28 to TRBJ2-7; 10 bases are a match to TRBD1. The germline V gene has CDR1 MDHEN and CDR2 SYDVKM. Trimming took 4 bases from V and 7 from J; bases not matched to a gene: 10. This CDR3 region has 15 residues. The entire variable domain, with the rest obtained from reference TRBV28 and TRBJ2-7, is as follows: DVKVTQSSRYLVKRTGEKVFLECVQDMDHENMFWYRQDPGLGLRLIYFSYDVKMKEKGDIPEGYSVSREKKERFSLILESASTNQTSMYLCASSYGTGAYQEQYFGPGTRLTVT.

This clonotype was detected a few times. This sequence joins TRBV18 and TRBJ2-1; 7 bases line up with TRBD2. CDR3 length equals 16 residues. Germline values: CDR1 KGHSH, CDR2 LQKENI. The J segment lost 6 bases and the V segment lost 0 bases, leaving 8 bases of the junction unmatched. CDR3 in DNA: TGTGCCAGCTCACCACCTCAAGGACTAGGAATCAATGAGCAGTTCTTC. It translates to CASSPPQGLGINEQFF.

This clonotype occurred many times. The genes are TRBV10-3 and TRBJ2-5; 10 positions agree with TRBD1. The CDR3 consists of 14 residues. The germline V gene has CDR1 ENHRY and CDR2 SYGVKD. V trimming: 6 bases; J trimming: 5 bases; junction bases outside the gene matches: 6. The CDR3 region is CAISRDRGSETQYF. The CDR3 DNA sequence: TGTGCCATCAGCCGGGACAGGGGTTCGGAGACCCAGTACTTC.

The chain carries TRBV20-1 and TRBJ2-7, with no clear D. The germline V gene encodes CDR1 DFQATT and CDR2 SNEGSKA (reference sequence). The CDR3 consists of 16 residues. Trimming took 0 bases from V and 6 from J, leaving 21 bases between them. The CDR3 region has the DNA TGCAGTGCTAGAGAGCCGTCGGCTAAAGGGAAGGGCGAGCAGTACTTC. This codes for CSAREPSAKGKGEQYF.

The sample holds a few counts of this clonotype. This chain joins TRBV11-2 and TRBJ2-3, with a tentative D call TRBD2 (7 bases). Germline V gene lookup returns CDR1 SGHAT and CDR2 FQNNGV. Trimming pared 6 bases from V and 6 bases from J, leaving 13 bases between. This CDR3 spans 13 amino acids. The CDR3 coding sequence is TGTGCCAGCAGACCCCCGGGGGGCGATACGCAGTATTTT. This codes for CASRPPGGDTQYF.

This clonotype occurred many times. The CDR3 sequence: CASRASGGAYNEQFF. In nucleotides, the CDR3 is TGTGCCAGCAGGGCTAGCGGGGGGGCCTACAATGAGCAGTTCTTC. The chain couples TRBV6-1 to TRBJ2-1; 12 positions agree with TRBD2. The CDR3 is 15 amino acids. After removal of 6 bases from V and 2 bases from J, the junction contained 2 bases not matched to a gene. Germline values: CDR1 MNHNS, CDR2 SASEGT.

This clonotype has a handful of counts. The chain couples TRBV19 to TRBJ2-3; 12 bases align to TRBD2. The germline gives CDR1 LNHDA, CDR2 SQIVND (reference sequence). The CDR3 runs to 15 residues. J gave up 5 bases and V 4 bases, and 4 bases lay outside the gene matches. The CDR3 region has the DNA TGTGCCAGTAGTAGACCGGGACTAGCGGGAGATACGCAGTATTTT. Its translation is CASSRPGLAGDTQYF.

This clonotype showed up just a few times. The CDR3 DNA follows: TGTGCCAGCAGTTTTCGGGACAGGTACGAGGAAGCTTTCTTT. This codes for CASSFRDRYEEAFF. The chain uses TRBV27 and TRBJ1-1, with TRBD1 matching over 8 bases. V shed 3 bases, J shed 8 bases, and the junction held 8 bases outside the gene matches. Looked up from germline, CDR1 is MNHEY and CDR2 is SMNVEV (reference sequence). This CDR3 region has 14 residues.

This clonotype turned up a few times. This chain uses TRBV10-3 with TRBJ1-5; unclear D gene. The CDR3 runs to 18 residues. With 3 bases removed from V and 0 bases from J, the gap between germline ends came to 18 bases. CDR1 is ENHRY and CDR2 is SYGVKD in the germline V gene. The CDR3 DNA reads TGTGCCATCAGTGAATCGTTGAGTATGGCACGTAGCAATCAGCCCCAGCATTTT. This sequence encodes CAISESLSMARSNQPQHF.

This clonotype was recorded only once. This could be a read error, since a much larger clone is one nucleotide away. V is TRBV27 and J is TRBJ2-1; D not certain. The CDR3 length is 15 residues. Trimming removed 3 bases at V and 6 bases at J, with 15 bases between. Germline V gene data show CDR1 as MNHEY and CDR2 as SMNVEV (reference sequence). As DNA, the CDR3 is TGTGCCAGCAGTTTCTCCGCGCGAGTGATCAATGAGCAGTTCTTC. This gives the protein CASSFSARVINEQFF.

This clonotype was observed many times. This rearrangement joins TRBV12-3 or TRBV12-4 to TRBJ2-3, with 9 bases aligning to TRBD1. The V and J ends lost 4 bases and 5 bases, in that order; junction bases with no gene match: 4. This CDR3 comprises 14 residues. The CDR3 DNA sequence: TGTGCCAGCAGTTGGACAGGGGAGATAGATACGCAGTATTTT. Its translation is CASSWTGEIDTQYF.

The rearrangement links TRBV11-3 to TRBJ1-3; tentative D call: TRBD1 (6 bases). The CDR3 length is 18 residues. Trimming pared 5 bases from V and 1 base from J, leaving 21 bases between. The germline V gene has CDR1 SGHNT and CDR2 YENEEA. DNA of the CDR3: TGTGCCAGCAGCCCAGTGCCCTACCACAGGGTGTCTGGAAACACCATATATTTT. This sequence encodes CASSPVPYHRVSGNTIYF.

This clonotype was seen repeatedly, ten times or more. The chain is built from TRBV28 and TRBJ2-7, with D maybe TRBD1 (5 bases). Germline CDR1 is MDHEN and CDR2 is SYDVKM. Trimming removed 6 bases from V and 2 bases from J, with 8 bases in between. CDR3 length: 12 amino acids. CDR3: CASRGVTYEQYF. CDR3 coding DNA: TGTGCCAGCAGAGGGGTTACCTACGAGCAGTACTTC.

The CDR3 here is CASSESGGYSGYTF. CDR3 nucleotide sequence: TGTGCCAGCAGTGAGTCAGGGGGCTACAGTGGCTACACCTTC. The chain combines TRBV6-4 with TRBJ1-2; 8 bases agree with TRBD1. The CDR3 is made up of 14 amino acids. J gave up 7 bases and V 3 bases, and 7 bases lay outside the gene matches. Germline V lookup: CDR1 MRHNA, CDR2 SNTAGT.

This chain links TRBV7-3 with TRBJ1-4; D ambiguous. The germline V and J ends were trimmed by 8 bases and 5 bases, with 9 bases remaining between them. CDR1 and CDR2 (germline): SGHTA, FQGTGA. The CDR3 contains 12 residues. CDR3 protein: CASGGMNEKLFF. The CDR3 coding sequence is TGTGCCAGCGGCGGGATGAATGAAAAACTGTTTTTT.

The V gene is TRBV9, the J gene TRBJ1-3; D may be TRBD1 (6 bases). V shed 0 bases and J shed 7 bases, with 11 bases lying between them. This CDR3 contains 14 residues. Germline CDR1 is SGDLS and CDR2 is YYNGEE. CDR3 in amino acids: CASSVGTEINTIYF. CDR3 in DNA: TGTGCCAGCAGCGTAGGGACAGAGATCAACACCATATATTTT.

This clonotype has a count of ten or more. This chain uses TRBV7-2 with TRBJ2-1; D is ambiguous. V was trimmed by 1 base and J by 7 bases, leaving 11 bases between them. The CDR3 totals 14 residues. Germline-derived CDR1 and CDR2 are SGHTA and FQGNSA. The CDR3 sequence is CASSLEVFRNEQFF. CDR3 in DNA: TGTGCCAGCAGCTTAGAGGTTTTCCGGAATGAGCAGTTCTTC.

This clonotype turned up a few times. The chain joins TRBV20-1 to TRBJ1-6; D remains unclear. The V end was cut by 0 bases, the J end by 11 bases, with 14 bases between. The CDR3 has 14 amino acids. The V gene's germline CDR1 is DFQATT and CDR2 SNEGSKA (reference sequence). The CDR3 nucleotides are TGCAGTGCTAGAGATGCCACAAGTACCGCACCCCTCCACTTT. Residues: CSARDATSTAPLHF.

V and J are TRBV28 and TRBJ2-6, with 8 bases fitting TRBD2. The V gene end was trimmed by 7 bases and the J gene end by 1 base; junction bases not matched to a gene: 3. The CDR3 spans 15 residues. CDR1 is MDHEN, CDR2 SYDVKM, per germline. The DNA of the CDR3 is TGTGCCAGCACCTCGGGGGGGTCTGGGGCCAACGTCCTGACTTTC. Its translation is CASTSGGSGANVLTF.

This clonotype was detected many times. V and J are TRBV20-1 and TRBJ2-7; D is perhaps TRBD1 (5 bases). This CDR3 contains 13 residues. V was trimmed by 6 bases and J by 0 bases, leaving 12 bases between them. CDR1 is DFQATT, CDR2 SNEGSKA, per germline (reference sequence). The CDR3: CSAEQGFSYEQYF. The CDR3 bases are TGCAGTGCAGAGCAGGGTTTCTCCTACGAGCAGTACTTC.

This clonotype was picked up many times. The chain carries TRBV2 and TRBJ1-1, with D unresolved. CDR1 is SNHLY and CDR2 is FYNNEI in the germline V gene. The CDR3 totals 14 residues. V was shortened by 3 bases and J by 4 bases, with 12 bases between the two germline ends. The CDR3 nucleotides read TGTGCCAGCAGTGAGATCGGGCCGGGCACTGAAGCTTTCTTT. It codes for CASSEIGPGTEAFF.

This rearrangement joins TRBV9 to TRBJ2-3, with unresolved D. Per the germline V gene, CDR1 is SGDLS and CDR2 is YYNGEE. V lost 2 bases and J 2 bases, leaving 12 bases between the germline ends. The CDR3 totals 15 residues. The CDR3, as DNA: TGTGCCAGCAGCGTGTCGGCGGCCGACACAGATACGCAGTATTTT. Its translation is CASSVSAADTDTQYF.